The sequence of this TCR beta chain was determined in a study of identical twins. TCRdb re-analysed the 5' RACE reads in MiXCR, keeping a single row per CDR3 protein. The sample includes 460,000 or so distinct CDR3 sequences, approximately 15% seen only once; the top ten take over 0.5%. Trimming took 6 bases from V and 4 from J, leaving 12 bases between them. Germline lookup yields CDR1 SEHNR and CDR2 FQNEAQ (reference sequence). The CDR3 spans 14 residues. In addition, the sample was reused for a study of yellow fever vaccine responses in identical twins.

This chain uses TRBV7-9 with TRBJ1-4, with a weak D call TRBD1 (5 bases). This sequence originates from a woman between 18 and 29 years old in good health. Sequenced: CD4+ T cells sorted from blood. The CDR3 DNA reads TGTGCCAGCAGTTGGGGACGTCTTAATGAAAAACTGTTTTTT. It codes for CASSWGRLNEKLFF.